These 28 T cell receptor beta chains came from one sample sequenced in a study of beta chain features in type 1 diabetes. Expressed TCRB transcripts were sequenced because the isolated RNA had all been reverse transcribed beforehand. Data came from immunoSEQ multiplex PCR; TCRdb stores just in-frame clones and leaves some out. The sample lists 350,000 to 450,000 clones, about 15% occurring once. Material for sequencing was naive CD4+ T cells from blood. The source of these receptors is a woman under 30 in good health.

The V and J genes are TRBV7-2 and TRBJ2-7; 14 nucleotides agree with TRBD2. The V gene's germline CDR1 is SGHTA and CDR2 FQGNSA. The junction had 6 bases not matched to a gene; V was cut back by 5 bases and J by 3 bases. This CDR3 contains 16 residues. DNA for the CDR3: TGTGCCAGCAGCCCGACTAGCGGGAGGGCGGTCTACGAGCAGTACTTC. Amino acid sequence: CASSPTSGRAVYEQYF.

The chain recombines TRBV30 with TRBJ2-4; D may be TRBD2 (5 bases). Between the trimmed V and J ends, which lost 1 base and 6 bases, there was a span of 22 bases. The CDR3 has 17 amino acids. Germline V gene sequence: CDR1 GTSNPN, CDR2 SVGIG (reference sequence). The chain's CDR3 is CAWSERTYISLGNIQYF. As DNA, the CDR3 is TGTGCCTGGAGTGAACGGACTTACATATCCTTGGGAAACATTCAGTACTTC.

This clone was recorded a few times. The gene calls are TRBV30 and TRBJ1-5, with D perhaps matching TRBD1 (5 bases). Germline assignment: CDR1 GTSNPN and CDR2 SVGIG (reference sequence). V gave up 6 bases and J gave up 9 bases, with 18 bases separating them. The CDR3 sequence is 13 residues long. The CDR3 bases are TGTGCCTGCGGGAGGGGACCTGCCGGGCCCCAGCATTTT. Its protein product is CACGRGPAGPQHF.

This clone was counted a few times. This chain connects TRBV14 to TRBJ2-3; TRBD2 is a possible D gene (6 bases). Trimming shortened V by 0 bases and J by 4 bases, and 14 bases separated the two germline ends. Looked up from germline, CDR1 is SGHDN and CDR2 is FVKESK. The CDR3 loop spans 16 amino acids. CDR3: CASSQDLGRLADTQYF. The DNA of the CDR3 is TGTGCCAGCAGCCAAGATTTGGGGAGGCTTGCAGATACGCAGTATTTT.

This clone was detected only a few times. The chain recombines TRBV7-9 with TRBJ2-1; 7 bases agree with TRBD1. The CDR3 sequence is 17 residues long. Per germline, CDR1 SEHNR and CDR2 FQNEAQ (reference sequence). V was pared by 4 bases and J by 7 bases, with 16 bases of the junction left unmatched. The CDR3 protein is CASSSGTSTGLENEQFF. The DNA of the CDR3 is TGTGCCAGCAGCTCGGGCACATCGACAGGGTTGGAGAATGAGCAGTTCTTC.

Comments on this clone: Germline is not matched at one junction end, which may reflect a read error. CDR3: CASSLNKNTEAFF. CDR3 bases: TGTGCTAGCAGCTTAAACAAGAACACTGAAGCTTTCTTT. V is TRBV7-7 and J is TRBJ1-1; no clear D. The CDR3 has 13 residues. Germline V gene data show CDR1 as SSHAT and CDR2 as FNYEAQ (reference sequence).

The rearrangement links TRBV30 to TRBJ2-2, with TRBD1 matching over 8 bases. With V trimmed by 5 bases and J by 1 base, 3 bases remained unmatched. CDR3 length equals 14 residues. Per the germline V gene, CDR1 is GTSNPN and CDR2 is SVGIG (reference sequence). In DNA form, the CDR3 reads TGTGCCTGGGTGACAGGGGTGAACACCGGGGAGCTGTTTTTT. It codes for CAWVTGVNTGELFF.

The rearrangement uses TRBV7-2 and TRBJ1-2; D might be TRBD1 (6 bases). Looked up from germline, CDR1 is SGHTA and CDR2 is FQGNSA. The germline V and J ends were trimmed by 1 base and 3 bases, with 12 bases remaining between them. The CDR3 sequence is 15 residues long. The CDR3 sequence: CASSLGAGADYGYTF. CDR3 DNA: TGTGCCAGCAGCTTAGGGGCAGGGGCGGACTATGGCTACACCTTC.

This chain uses TRBV29-1 with TRBJ2-1, with TRBD2 matching 8 bases. Trimming took 4 bases from V and 10 from J; bases not matched to a gene: 15. The CDR3 has 15 amino acids. Germline values: CDR1 SQVTM, CDR2 ANQGSEA. CDR3 sequence (DNA): TGCAGCGTTGCCCCCGGGATTAGCGGGGCCGGCGAGCAGTTCTTC. Protein product: CSVAPGISGAGEQFF.

The V and J genes are TRBV4-1 and TRBJ2-7; TRBD2 agrees at 14 bases. Germline assignment: CDR1 MGHRA and CDR2 YSYEKL. The CDR3 totals 20 residues. The V segment lost 4 bases and the J segment 5 bases; nucleotides outside the gene matches: 19. Here the CDR3 DNA reads TGCGCCAGCAGCCGCCTGCCGCCGGGACTAGCGGGGGCCCCTACGAACGAGCAGTACTTC. It yields the protein CASSRLPPGLAGAPTNEQYF.

This chain links TRBV28 with TRBJ1-4; TRBD1 aligns across 8 bases. J lost 7 bases, V lost 6 bases, and 7 bases had no gene match. Germline CDR1 is MDHEN and CDR2 is SYDVKM. This CDR3 spans 14 amino acids. CDR3 nucleotide sequence: TGTGCCAGCAGGGACCAGGGGGCCGGTGAAAAACTGTTTTTT. It yields the protein CASRDQGAGEKLFF. The full variable domain, its missing parts supplied by reference TRBV28 and TRBJ1-4, is DVKVTQSSRYLVKRTGEKVFLECVQDMDHENMFWYRQDPGLGLRLIYFSYDVKMKEKGDIPEGYSVSREKKERFSLILESASTNQTSMYLCASRDQGAGEKLFFGSGTQLSVL.

This clone has a handful of counts. The V call is TRBV9, the J call TRBJ2-7, with 8 bases fitting TRBD2. CDR3 size: 15 residues. From germline, CDR1 is SGDLS and CDR2 YYNGEE. V was pared by 1 base and J by 7 bases, with 10 bases of the junction left unmatched. Written as DNA, the CDR3 is TGTGCCAGCAGCGTATCGGGAGGGCGAGCGGGAGAGCAGTACTTC. This translates into CASSVSGGRAGEQYF. Drawing the rest from reference TRBV9 and TRBJ2-7, the complete variable domain is DSGVTQTPKHLITATGQRVTLRCSPRSGDLSVYWYQQSLDQGLQFLIQYYNGEERAKGNILERFSAQQFPDLHSELNLSSLELGDSALYFCASSVSGGRAGEQYFGPGTRLTVT.

The genes are TRBV18 and TRBJ2-4; unclear D gene. V shed 2 bases and J shed 0 bases, with 8 bases lying between them. The germline V gene has CDR1 KGHSH and CDR2 LQKENI. This CDR3 region has 15 residues. In DNA, the CDR3 is TGTGCCAGCTCACCAATGGTACTAGCCAAAAACATTCAGTACTTC. Protein product: CASSPMVLAKNIQYF.

The chain links TRBV7-9 to TRBJ2-1; 11 positions agree with TRBD2. The CDR3 loop spans 15 amino acids. V gave up 5 bases and J gave up 5 bases; unmatched junction bases: 5. The V gene's germline CDR1 is SEHNR and CDR2 FQNEAQ (reference sequence). The CDR3 DNA is TGTGCCAGCAGCACCGGGACTAGCGGAAACAATGAGCAGTTCTTC. Protein product: CASSTGTSGNNEQFF. The full variable domain, with the rest looked up from reference TRBV7-9 and TRBJ2-1, is DTGVSQNPRHKITKRGQNVTFRCDPISEHNRLYWYRQTLGQGPEFLTYFQNEAQLEKSRLLSDRFSAERPKGSFSTLEIQRTEQGDSAMYLCASSTGTSGNNEQFFGPGTRLTVL.

The genes are TRBV7-3 and TRBJ1-2, with 8 bases that match TRBD1. There are 15 residues in the CDR3. Germline values: CDR1 SGHTA, CDR2 FQGTGA. With 5 bases clipped from V and 3 bases from J, the junction kept 8 bases outside the gene matches. CDR3 sequence (DNA): TGTGCCAGCAGCCTGACAGGGGATTGGGACTATGGCTACACCTTC. The encoded protein is CASSLTGDWDYGYTF.

This clone was picked up a small number of times. This rearrangement joins TRBV25-1 to TRBJ2-5; 10 bases match TRBD2. V lost 2 bases, J lost 2 bases, and 2 bases stayed unmatched. The germline V gene encodes CDR1 MGHDK and CDR2 SYGVNS. There are 15 residues in the CDR3. DNA of the CDR3: TGTGCCAGCAGTGAACTAGCGGGGGCTCAAGAGACCCAGTACTTC. Translating it yields CASSELAGAQETQYF.

This clone was counted a few times. CDR3 DNA sequence: TGTGCCTGGGGGACTAACTCCTACAATGAGCAGTTCTTC. Its translation is CAWGTNSYNEQFF. The V call is TRBV30, the J call TRBJ2-1, with 7 nucleotides matching TRBD2. The V gene end was trimmed by 5 bases and the J gene end by 0 bases; junction bases not matched to a gene: 1. The germline gives CDR1 GTSNPN, CDR2 SVGIG (reference sequence). The CDR3 contains 13 residues. The whole variable domain, remainder taken from reference TRBV30 and TRBJ2-1, is SQTIHQWPATLVQPVGSPLSLECTVEGTSNPNLYWYRQAAGRGLQLLFYSVGIGQISSEVPQNLSASRPQDRQFILSSKKLLLSDSGFYLCAWGTNSYNEQFFGPGTRLTVL.

This clone was seen a few times. The rearrangement joins TRBV6-5 to TRBJ1-1; unclear D gene. The CDR3 consists of 12 residues. Between the trimmed V and J ends, which lost 4 bases and 8 bases, there was a span of 11 bases. CDR1 and CDR2 from the germline V gene are MNHEY and SVGAGI. The CDR3 loop is CASSSLGSEAFF. The CDR3 coding sequence is TGTGCCAGCAGTTCTCTGGGCAGCGAAGCTTTCTTT.

The V gene is TRBV5-4, the J gene TRBJ1-1, with 9 bases aligning to TRBD1. Looked up from germline, CDR1 is SGHNT and CDR2 is YYREEE (reference sequence). The J segment lost 1 base and the V segment lost 3 bases, leaving 7 bases of the junction unmatched. The CDR3 totals 16 residues. The chain's CDR3 is CASSYGQGIRNTEAFF. DNA of the CDR3: TGTGCCAGCAGCTACGGACAGGGGATTCGGAACACTGAAGCTTTCTTT.

V is TRBV7-9 and J is TRBJ1-1; no reliable D call. The germline V gene encodes CDR1 SEHNR and CDR2 FQNEAQ (reference sequence). V dropped 2 bases and J dropped 1 base, with 17 bases sitting between them. The CDR3 spans 17 residues. The CDR3 spells CASSLRRTGRENTEAFF. The CDR3 DNA is TGTGCCAGCAGCTTAAGGCGGACTGGGAGAGAGAACACTGAAGCTTTCTTT.

The CDR3 region is CASSSVPPNYGYTF. In DNA form, the CDR3 reads TGTGCCAGCAGTTCGGTCCCTCCCAACTATGGCTACACCTTC. This chain joins TRBV4-2 and TRBJ1-2, with D unresolved. With 6 bases removed from V and 2 bases from J, the gap between germline ends came to 13 bases. Germline-derived CDR1 and CDR2 are LGHNA and YNFKEQ. This CDR3 has 14 residues.

The rearrangement joins TRBV2 to TRBJ2-7; 11 nucleotides line up with TRBD1. Germline-derived CDR1 and CDR2 are SNHLY and FYNNEI. The CDR3 loop spans 15 amino acids. V shed 3 bases, J shed 4 bases, and the junction held 5 bases outside the gene matches. In DNA form, the CDR3 reads TGTGCCAGCAGTGAGTCCGGGACAGGGGGTTACGAGCAGTACTTC. Translating it yields CASSESGTGGYEQYF.

This chain connects TRBV9 to TRBJ1-3, with TRBD1 matching 7 bases. Germline CDR1 SGDLS, CDR2 YYNGEE. CDR3 length: 16 residues. With 4 bases clipped from V and 1 base from J, the junction kept 8 bases outside the gene matches. CDR3 region: CASSTQNRGSGNTIYF. The CDR3 DNA sequence: TGTGCCAGCAGCACCCAGAACAGGGGATCTGGAAACACCATATATTTT.

The chain links TRBV6-5 to TRBJ2-7, with D maybe TRBD1 (6 bases). Germline values: CDR1 MNHEY, CDR2 SVGAGI. The CDR3 totals 14 residues. The ends were cut back, 8 bases at V and 0 bases at J, with 14 bases in the middle. CDR3 in amino acids: CASAGTTNSYEQYF. The CDR3 coding sequence is TGTGCCAGCGCCGGGACAACTAACTCCTACGAGCAGTACTTC.

There are a few counts of this clone. The CDR3 DNA sequence: TGTGCAAGTGGAGTATACGAGCAGTACTTC. This gives the protein CASGVYEQYF. The chain recombines TRBV19 with TRBJ2-7; D remains ambiguous. Germline V gives CDR1 LNHDA, CDR2 SQIVND (reference sequence). The length of the CDR3 is 10 residues.

This clone came up a few times. DNA for the CDR3: TGTGCCAGCAGCGTAGCCCCCGGGCTAGCGGGAGAACGAGGTGAGCAGTTCTTC. This translates into CASSVAPGLAGERGEQFF. This rearrangement joins TRBV9 to TRBJ2-1; 10 nucleotides align to TRBD2. Germline V lookup: CDR1 SGDLS, CDR2 YYNGEE. The length of the CDR3 is 18 residues. V shed 0 bases, J shed 9 bases, and the junction held 15 bases outside the gene matches.

The rearrangement joins TRBV6-8 to TRBJ2-5; weak D call: TRBD2 (6 bases). V shed 6 bases and J shed 2 bases, with 25 bases lying between them. This CDR3 is 18 amino acids long. Germline-derived CDR1 and CDR2 are MNHGY and SAAAGT. CDR3 nucleotides: TGTGCCAGCAGCACTACCCCGGGGGATTCCACGGATCAAGAGACCCAGTACTTC. Protein sequence: CASSTTPGDSTDQETQYF.

This clone has a handful of counts. The chain recombines TRBV28 with TRBJ1-1; TRBD1 matches 8 bases. The CDR3 has 13 amino acids. Trimming removed 4 bases from V and 5 bases from J; junction bases left unmatched: 3. Germline V gene lookup returns CDR1 MDHEN and CDR2 SYDVKM. CDR3 amino acids: CASSSTGVTEAFF. The CDR3 DNA reads TGTGCCAGCAGTTCGACAGGGGTAACTGAAGCTTTCTTT.